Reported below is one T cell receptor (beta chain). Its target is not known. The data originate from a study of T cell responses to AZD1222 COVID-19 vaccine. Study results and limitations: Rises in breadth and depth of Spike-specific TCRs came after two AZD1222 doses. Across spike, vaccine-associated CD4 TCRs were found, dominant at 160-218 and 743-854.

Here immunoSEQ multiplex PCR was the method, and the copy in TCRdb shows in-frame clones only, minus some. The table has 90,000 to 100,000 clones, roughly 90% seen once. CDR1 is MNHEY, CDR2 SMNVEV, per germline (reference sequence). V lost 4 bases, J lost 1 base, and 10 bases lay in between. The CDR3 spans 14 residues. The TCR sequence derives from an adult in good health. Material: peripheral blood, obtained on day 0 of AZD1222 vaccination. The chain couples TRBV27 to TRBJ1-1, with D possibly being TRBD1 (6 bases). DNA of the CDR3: TGTGCCAGCAGTTCTGGGGGGGCGAACACTGAAGCTTTCTTT. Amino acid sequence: CASSSGGANTEAFF.